The T cell receptor (beta chain) under discussion was sequenced for a study of blood T cell repertoires in COVID-19. At the level of the study: Acute-phase and convalescent COVID-19 samples originated in the United States, Italy and Spain. The analysed material was cDNA or gDNA that came from T cells, B-cell-depleted T cells, or PBMCs.

TCRdb keeps only in-frame clones here, not all; method: immunoSEQ multiplex PCR. The sample includes nearly 200,000 clones, 80% to 90% of them seen just once. Per the germline V gene, CDR1 is LNHDA and CDR2 is SQIVND (reference sequence). V gave up 7 bases and J gave up 6 bases; unmatched junction bases: 8. This CDR3 spans 14 amino acids. All enrollees were roughly 18 to 89 years old and from approximately 25 US areas. This sequence was found in a woman under 30 who had recovered from COVID-19. The chain combines TRBV19 with TRBJ2-2; 7 nucleotides align to TRBD1. Sequencing input: PBMCs or T cells enriched from blood (not recorded which). In DNA form, the CDR3 reads TGTGCCAGTAAGGGGACAGTATCAGCCGGGGAGCTGTTTTTT. Its protein product is CASKGTVSAGELFF.